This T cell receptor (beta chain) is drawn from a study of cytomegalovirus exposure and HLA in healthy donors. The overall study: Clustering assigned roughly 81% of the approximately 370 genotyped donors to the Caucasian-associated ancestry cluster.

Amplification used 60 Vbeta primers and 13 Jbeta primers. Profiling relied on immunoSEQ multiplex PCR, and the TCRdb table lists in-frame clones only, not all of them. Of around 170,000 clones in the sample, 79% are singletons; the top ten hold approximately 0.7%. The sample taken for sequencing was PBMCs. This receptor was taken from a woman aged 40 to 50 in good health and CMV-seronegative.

The CDR3 DNA follows: TGTGCCAGCAGCTTCGGAGGAGGGACAGGGGTCTCCTACGAGCAGTACTTC. Residues: CASSFGGGTGVSYEQYF. This chain links TRBV11-2 with TRBJ2-7; 10 bases fit TRBD1. CDR1 is SGHAT, CDR2 FQNNGV, per germline. With 3 bases clipped from V and 0 bases from J, the junction kept 8 bases outside the gene matches. This CDR3 is built from 17 residues.